The clone carrying this T cell receptor beta chain was seen ten or more times. What it binds is not known. V lost 6 bases and J lost 4; bases outside the gene matches: 19. Germline loops: CDR1 MNHNS, CDR2 SASEGT. CDR3 length: 18 amino acids. Amplification yielded TCR beta CDR3 regions, with RNA transcripts as the source. First-round RT-PCR with HTBI primers amplified the TCR CDR3 region. TCRdb itself ran the multiplex PCR reads through MiXCR, one entry per CDR3 protein. The sample has under 500,000 distinct CDR3 sequences, about 14% seen once. This sample is drawn from a study of T cells in Graves' hyperthyroidism and ophthalmopathy. On the study more broadly: Pretreatment peripheral blood was obtained at initial diagnosis.

Whole-study findings and limits: Most thyroid-expanded clonotypes above 0.001 were also found in blood.

The sequencing input was blood. The V gene is TRBV6-1, the J gene TRBJ1-2; 8 bases align to TRBD1. The receptor was derived from a man aged 45 to 65 with Graves' ophthalmopathy. CDR3 DNA sequence: TGTGCCAGCAGAAGCACAGGGGGGCTGGGATCTTCGGCCTATGGCTACACCTTC. Translating gives CASRSTGGLGSSAYGYTF.